This entry lists 26 T cell receptor beta chains sequenced from one sample in a study of post-analysis software for immune sequencing data. The antigens of these receptors remain unknown. TCR beta cDNA libraries included unique molecular identifiers. MiXCR, run by TCRdb on the PCR reads, gives a single entry per CDR3 protein. The sample gives some 700,000 distinct CDR3 sequences, approximately 60% of which show up once; around 11% is in the top ten. Broader study findings: The five TRBV segments detected at higher frequency in patients than in controls included TRBV5-6, TRBV5-1 and TRBV20-1.

Sequenced: blood. Receptors were obtained from a girl aged 2-9 years with multiple sclerosis.

This chain uses TRBV6-1 with TRBJ2-2, with 7 positions matching TRBD2. CDR3 length equals 13 residues. J lost 8 bases, V lost 3 bases, and 3 bases had no gene match. Germline lookup yields CDR1 MNHNS and CDR2 SASEGT. CDR3 region: CASSEGDYGELFF. The DNA for the CDR3 is TGTGCCAGCAGTGAGGGGGACTATGGGGAGCTGTTTTTT.

The V call is TRBV6-5, the J call TRBJ2-7; unclear D gene. The germline V gene has CDR1 MNHEY and CDR2 SVGAGI. CDR3 length: 13 residues. Trimming removed 2 bases at V and 4 bases at J, with 9 bases between. CDR3 nucleotides: TGTGCCAGCAGTTACGTGGGCAGATACGAGCAGTACTTC. This translates into CASSYVGRYEQYF.

The chain employs TRBV2 and TRBJ2-7; TRBD1 might be the D (5 bases). CDR1 and CDR2 from the germline V gene are SNHLY and FYNNEI. This CDR3 region has 11 residues. Trimming took off 7 bases at V and 3 bases at J, with 7 bases between the two ends. DNA for the CDR3: TGTGCCAGCATCGACAGCTACGAGCAGTACTTC. It yields the protein CASIDSYEQYF.

In DNA form, the CDR3 reads TGTGCCAGCAGTGGAGCTTATTACGAGCAGTACTTC. This translates into CASSGAYYEQYF. The chain couples TRBV28 to TRBJ2-7; D is ambiguous. Looked up from germline, CDR1 is MDHEN and CDR2 is SYDVKM. The CDR3 is 12 residues long. V was cut by 5 bases and J by 4 bases, with 9 bases left in between.

There are a few counts of this clonotype. The genes are TRBV20-1 and TRBJ2-5; 8 positions agree with TRBD2. The J segment lost 5 bases and the V segment lost 7 bases, leaving 12 bases of the junction unmatched. Germline CDR1 reads DFQATT; CDR2 reads SNEGSKA (reference sequence). The CDR3 has 14 residues. The DNA for the CDR3 is TGCAGTGTCCCAGCGGGAGCGCGGGATGAGACCCAGTACTTC. Encoded protein: CSVPAGARDETQYF.

The chain joins TRBV5-5 to TRBJ2-1; tentative D call: TRBD2 (5 bases). The CDR3 covers 13 residues. Looked up from germline, CDR1 is SGHKS and CDR2 is YYEKEE (reference sequence). Trimming took off 4 bases at V and 7 bases at J, with 12 bases between the two ends. CDR3 nucleotide sequence: TGTGCCAGCAGCCGAGGACGGGGTAATGAGCAGTTCTTC. As protein: CASSRGRGNEQFF.

The rearrangement uses TRBV7-2 and TRBJ2-5, with D perhaps TRBD1 or TRBD2 (5 bases each). Germline lookup yields CDR1 SGHTA and CDR2 FQGNSA. This CDR3 contains 16 residues. Trimming stripped 0 bases from V and 11 bases from J, with 22 bases between. CDR3 nucleotides: TGTGCCAGCAGCTTAGCGGGAACTAGAGGGGCGAGGGAGCAGTACTTC. Translated: CASSLAGTRGAREQYF.

The rearrangement uses TRBV5-1 and TRBJ2-1; 8 bases map to TRBD1. This CDR3 contains 15 residues. V dropped 2 bases and J dropped 6; count of bases not matched to a gene: 7. Germline CDR1 is SGHRS and CDR2 is YFSETQ. The CDR3: CASSLLTGAVNEQFF. The CDR3 DNA is TGCGCCAGCAGCTTACTGACAGGGGCAGTCAATGAGCAGTTCTTC.

This clonotype was recorded a few times. The chain combines TRBV4-2 with TRBJ2-7; 12 bases are a match to TRBD2. This CDR3 has 17 amino acids. The trim removed 1 base at V and 7 bases at J, leaving 11 bases unmatched. The V gene's germline CDR1 is LGHNA and CDR2 YNFKEQ. The CDR3 loop reads CASSQVASGRGYGEQYF. The CDR3 bases are TGTGCCAGCAGCCAAGTGGCTAGCGGGAGGGGGTATGGGGAGCAGTACTTC.

J is TRBJ1-1 and V is TRBV20-1; D not resolved. Germline V gene lookup returns CDR1 DFQATT and CDR2 SNEGSKA (reference sequence). V was trimmed by 0 bases and J by 8 bases, leaving 7 bases between them. The CDR3 has 11 residues. In DNA form, the CDR3 reads TGCAGTGCTAGAGACCAGGCCGAAGCTTTCTTT. It codes for CSARDQAEAFF.

This chain joins TRBV12-3 or TRBV12-4 and TRBJ2-5; a possible D gene is TRBD1 (6 bases). V dropped 2 bases and J dropped 2 bases, with 9 bases sitting between them. The CDR3 is 14 residues long. The CDR3 nucleotides are TGTGCCAGCAGTTTATTGGGACATCAAGAGACCCAGTACTTC. Amino acids: CASSLLGHQETQYF.

This clonotype was observed a handful of times. The J gene is TRBJ1-1, the V gene TRBV5-1; the D gene is possibly TRBD1 (6 bases). Trimming stripped 2 bases from V and 4 bases from J, with 9 bases between. CDR3 length: 13 residues. CDR1 is SGHRS, CDR2 YFSETQ, per germline. In nucleotides, the CDR3 is TGCGCCAGCAGCTTCGGGACACCCACTGAAGCTTTCTTT. This gives the protein CASSFGTPTEAFF.

In its sample, this clonotype was seen a few times. This rearrangement joins TRBV29-1 to TRBJ1-2, with D tentatively TRBD1 (5 bases). CDR3 length: 14 residues. Germline lookup yields CDR1 SQVTM and CDR2 ANQGSEA. Between the trimmed V and J ends, which lost 4 bases and 2 bases, there was a span of 14 bases. The CDR3 DNA follows: TGCAGCGTTGCCGGTGGGAGGGGAAACTATGGCTACACCTTC. Amino acids: CSVAGGRGNYGYTF.

The chain employs TRBV5-1 and TRBJ2-5, with TRBD1 matching 8 bases. Losses at the gene ends were 0 bases for V and 6 bases for J; bases not matched to a gene: 7. In germline, CDR1 is SGHRS, CDR2 YFSETQ. This CDR3 region has 15 residues. The CDR3 here is CASSLDRGSEKTQYF. The CDR3 DNA reads as TGCGCCAGCAGCTTGGACAGGGGGTCCGAGAAGACCCAGTACTTC.

The DNA for the CDR3 is TGTGCCAGCAGCCATCGGCCCCAGACCCAGTACTTC. Translated: CASSHRPQTQYF. The chain combines TRBV7-9 with TRBJ2-4, with no clear D. The DNA end is more similar to TRBJ2-5, so the J call may be wrong. This CDR3 is built from 12 residues. Germline lookup yields CDR1 SEHNR and CDR2 FQNEAQ (reference sequence).

This chain links TRBV28 with TRBJ2-7, with D unclear. V dropped 7 bases and J dropped 2 bases, with 12 bases sitting between them. The length of the CDR3 is 13 residues. CDR1 and CDR2 from the germline V gene are MDHEN and SYDVKM. CDR3 loop: CASTFRLAYEQYF. DNA for the CDR3: TGTGCCAGCACCTTCAGACTTGCCTACGAGCAGTACTTC. The full variable domain, in which reference TRBV28 and TRBJ2-7 provide the parts outside the CDR3, is DVKVTQSSRYLVKRTGEKVFLECVQDMDHENMFWYRQDPGLGLRLIYFSYDVKMKEKGDIPEGYSVSREKKERFSLILESASTNQTSMYLCASTFRLAYEQYFGPGTRLTVT.

The J gene is TRBJ2-4, the V gene TRBV18; D might be TRBD1 (7 bases). The J call may not be correct, given that the DNA end is closer to TRBJ2-7. From germline, CDR1 is KGHSH and CDR2 LQKENI. The CDR3 loop spans 16 amino acids. The CDR3: CASSPPGGRGPDEQYF. The CDR3 DNA reads TGTGCCAGCTCACCACCGGGGGGAAGGGGGCCTGACGAGCAGTACTTC.

The J gene is TRBJ2-7, the V gene TRBV7-9; 8 bases agree with TRBD1. From germline, CDR1 is SEHNR and CDR2 FQNEAQ (reference sequence). After removal of 0 bases from V and 7 bases from J, the junction contained 11 bases not matched to a gene. The CDR3 is 16 residues long. CDR3 protein: CASSLAYGQGMEEQYF. In DNA, the CDR3 is TGTGCCAGCAGCTTAGCCTATGGACAGGGAATGGAGGAGCAGTACTTC.

This clonotype has a handful of counts. This rearrangement joins TRBV10-3 to TRBJ2-6; D is perhaps TRBD1 or TRBD2 (5 bases each). This CDR3 has 14 amino acids. V lost 4 bases to trimming and J lost 1 base, with 5 bases between them. CDR1 and CDR2 (germline): ENHRY, SYGVKD. In DNA form, the CDR3 reads TGTGCCATCAGTGGGGGGTCTGGGGCCAACGTCCTGACTTTC. This gives the protein CAISGGSGANVLTF.

Only one count was recorded for this clonotype. The gene calls are TRBV6-6 and TRBJ2-1; a possible D gene is TRBD1 (5 bases). V was pared by 1 base and J by 7 bases, with 11 bases between. CDR3 length equals 14 residues. CDR1 and CDR2 (germline): MNHNY, SVGAGI (reference sequence). This chain's CDR3 is CASSYYRTPNEQFF. The CDR3 DNA is TGTGCCAGCAGTTACTACCGGACACCTAATGAGCAGTTCTTC.

The V call is TRBV12-3 or TRBV12-4, the J call TRBJ1-4; the D gene is possibly TRBD1 (6 bases). V was trimmed by 7 bases and J by 0 bases, leaving 12 bases between them. The CDR3 consists of 15 residues. The CDR3 loop reads CASTPGDATNEKLFF. The CDR3 nucleotides read TGTGCCAGCACCCCAGGGGATGCAACTAATGAAAAACTGTTTTTT.

This clonotype appeared once. V is TRBV11-2 and J is TRBJ2-1; TRBD2 matches at 9 bases. The V gene's germline CDR1 is SGHAT and CDR2 FQNNGV. CDR3 length: 15 amino acids. The ends lost 1 base at V and 6 bases at J; junction bases unmatched: 4. CDR3 sequence reads: CASSLAGTSINEQFF. The CDR3 coding sequence is TGTGCCAGCAGCTTAGCTGGGACTAGCATCAATGAGCAGTTCTTC.

This clonotype has more than one count but fewer than ten. V usage is TRBV6-6 and J usage is TRBJ1-1, with D perhaps matching TRBD1 (5 bases). Germline V gene data show CDR1 as MNHNY and CDR2 as SVGAGI (reference sequence). The CDR3 contains 11 residues. Between the trimmed V and J ends, which lost 4 bases and 5 bases, there was a span of 5 bases. CDR3 sequence: CASSWGTEAFF. In DNA, the CDR3 is TGTGCCAGCAGTTGGGGGACTGAAGCTTTCTTT.

A single count supports this clonotype. At one boundary the junction diverges from the germline segment, which might be a read error. The chain employs TRBV7-2 and TRBJ1-1; D unclear. Germline CDR1 and CDR2: SGHTA and FQGNSA. The CDR3 is made up of 14 amino acids. The CDR3 DNA sequence: TGTGCCAGCAGCTCGGTTCTGTCGAACACTGTAGCTTTCTTT. Its translation is CASSSVLSNTVAFF.

This chain connects TRBV20-1 to TRBJ2-3; the match to TRBD1 covers 9 bases. The germline CDR1 and CDR2 sequences are DFQATT and SNEGSKA (reference sequence). With V trimmed by 3 bases and J by 2 bases, 9 bases remained unmatched. This CDR3 region has 16 residues. The CDR3 spells CSASPVWDRDTDTQYF. The CDR3 bases are TGCAGTGCTAGTCCTGTCTGGGACAGGGACACAGATACGCAGTATTTT.

In this sample, this clonotype turned up many times. V gene TRBV2 combines with J gene TRBJ2-5; TRBD2 matches at 10 bases. This CDR3 spans 15 amino acids. Losses at the gene ends were 6 bases for V and 2 bases for J; bases not matched to a gene: 6. The germline gives CDR1 SNHLY, CDR2 FYNNEI. CDR3 region: CASSGLAVSQETQYF. The DNA of the CDR3 is TGTGCCAGCAGCGGACTAGCGGTTTCTCAAGAGACCCAGTACTTC.